The T cell receptor beta chain under discussion was sequenced for a study of T cells in Graves' hyperthyroidism and ophthalmopathy. The ends were cut back, 2 bases at V and 6 bases at J, with 11 bases in the middle. The CDR3 has 13 residues. From RNA transcripts, TCR beta CDR3 regions were amplified. The HTBI primer set drove a first-round RT-PCR of the TCR CDR3. One entry per CDR3 protein results from TCRdb running MiXCR on the multiplex PCR reads. The profile covers under 450,000 distinct CDR3 sequences, with around 14% appearing a single time and roughly 14% taken by the ten largest. This clonotype was counted a few times. The target antigen is unknown. Study-wide results and limits: Blood also held most thyroid clonotypes expanded beyond 0.001.

This clonotype originated in a woman aged 18-30 years with Graves' hyperthyroidism. The chain couples TRBV12-3 or TRBV12-4 to TRBJ2-7; D might be TRBD1 (5 bases). Sequenced sample: blood. As DNA, the CDR3 is TGTGCCAGCAGTTTACGACTTGGGGCCGAGCAGTACTTC. It translates to CASSLRLGAEQYF.